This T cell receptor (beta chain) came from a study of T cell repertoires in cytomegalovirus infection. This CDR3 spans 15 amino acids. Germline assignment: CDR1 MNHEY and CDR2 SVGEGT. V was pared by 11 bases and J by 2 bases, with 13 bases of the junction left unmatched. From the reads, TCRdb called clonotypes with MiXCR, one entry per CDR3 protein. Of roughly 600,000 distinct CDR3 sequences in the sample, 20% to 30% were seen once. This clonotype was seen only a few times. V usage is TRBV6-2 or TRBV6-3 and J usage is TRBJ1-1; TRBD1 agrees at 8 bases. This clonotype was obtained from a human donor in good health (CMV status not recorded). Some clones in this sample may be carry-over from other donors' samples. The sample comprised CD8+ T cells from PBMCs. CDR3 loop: CAAQRGQVTNTEAFF. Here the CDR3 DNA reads TGTGCCGCACAAAGGGGACAGGTCACTAACACTGAAGCTTTCTTT.